This T cell receptor (beta chain) is from a study of T cells in Graves' hyperthyroidism and ophthalmopathy. RNA transcripts were the template for amplifying TCR beta CDR3 regions. The HTBI set primed first-round TCR CDR3 RT-PCR. One entry per CDR3 protein, called by TCRdb with MiXCR from the multiplex PCR reads. The sample yields some 350,000 distinct CDR3 sequences, 13% to 15% seen once. V dropped 3 bases and J dropped 3 bases, with 9 bases sitting between them. CDR3 size: 13 residues. The germline gives CDR1 LGHDT, CDR2 YNNKEL (reference sequence). This clonotype was found many times. Inclusion characteristics of ophthalmopathy patients comprised a Clinical Activity Score of at least 3, a NOSPECS grade of at least 4, and duration under 3 months.

The TCR was taken from a woman aged 55-69 years with Graves' ophthalmopathy. The rearrangement links TRBV3-1 to TRBJ2-7; D remains unclear. The specimen was blood. The CDR3 here is CASSHTTSYEQYF. The CDR3 region has the DNA TGTGCCAGCAGCCACACGACAAGCTACGAGCAGTACTTC.